The rows below give T cell receptor beta chains drawn from one sample of a study of CD8 T cells in ankylosing spondylitis. Using its own MiXCR run on the 5' RACE reads, TCRdb lists one record per CDR3 protein. The sample carries around 150,000 distinct CDR3 sequences, approximately 7.3% recorded once. Specimen: blood, either unsorted or a sorted T cell fraction (not recorded which). The receptors shown here come from a female donor with ankylosing spondylitis or in good health (not recorded which). Both conserved end residues are part of each CDR3.

V,CDR3
TRBV28,CASSPGGPLKETQYF
TRBV4-2,CASSQERGSSGGYTF
TRBV7-2,CASSGGIAAVYF
TRBV11-2,CASSPAFPDTQYF
TRBV6-2/TRBV6-3,CASSWTDLGTEAFF
TRBV5-1,CASSFERGREQFF
TRBV12-5,CASASPGGPSTDTQYF
TRBV5-1,CASSDGDSGANVLTF
TRBV11-1,CASSLKGHVFEQFF
TRBV4-1,CASSQDASGTAYEQYF